This T cell receptor (beta chain) comes out of a study of radiotherapy plus CTLA-4 blockade in lung cancer. This clone has a handful of counts. Assay: immunoSEQ multiplex PCR; the TCRdb copy retains only in-frame clones and omits some. The sample shows 75,000 or so clones, roughly 80% of them seen only once. CDR1 and CDR2 (germline): MGHDK, SYGVNS. After removal of 2 bases from V and 4 bases from J, the junction contained 4 bases not matched to a gene. CDR3 length: 14 amino acids. Sequenced here: peripheral blood, sampled from a patient treated with radiotherapy plus ipilimumab. This receptor was obtained from a human donor with non-small cell lung cancer who had a complete response to radiotherapy plus ipilimumab. The genes are TRBV25-1 and TRBJ1-2, with TRBD1 matching over 7 bases. CDR3 protein: CASSEPGTAYGYTF. DNA of the CDR3: TGTGCCAGCAGTGAACCCGGGACAGCCTATGGCTACACCTTC.